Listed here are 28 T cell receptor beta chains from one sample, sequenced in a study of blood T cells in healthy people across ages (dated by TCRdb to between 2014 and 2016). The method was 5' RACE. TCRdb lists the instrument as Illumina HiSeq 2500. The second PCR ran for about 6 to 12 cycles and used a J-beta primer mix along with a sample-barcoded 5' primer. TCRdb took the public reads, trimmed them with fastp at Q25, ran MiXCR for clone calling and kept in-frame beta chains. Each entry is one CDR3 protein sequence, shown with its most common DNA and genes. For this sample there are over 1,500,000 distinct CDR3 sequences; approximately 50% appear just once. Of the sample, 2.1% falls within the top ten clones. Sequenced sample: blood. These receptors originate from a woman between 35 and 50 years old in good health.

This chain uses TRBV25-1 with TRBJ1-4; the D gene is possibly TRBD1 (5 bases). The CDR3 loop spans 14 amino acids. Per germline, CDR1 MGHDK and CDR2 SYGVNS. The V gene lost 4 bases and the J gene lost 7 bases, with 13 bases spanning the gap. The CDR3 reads CASSVPGPGEKLFF. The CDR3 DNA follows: TGTGCCAGCAGTGTTCCAGGGCCTGGTGAAAAACTGTTTTTT.

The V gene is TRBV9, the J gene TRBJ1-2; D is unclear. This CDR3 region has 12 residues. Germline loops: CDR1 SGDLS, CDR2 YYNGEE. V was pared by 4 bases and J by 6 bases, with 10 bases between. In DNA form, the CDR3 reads TGTGCCAGCAGCCCCAGTTCCGATGGCTACACCTTC. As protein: CASSPSSDGYTF.

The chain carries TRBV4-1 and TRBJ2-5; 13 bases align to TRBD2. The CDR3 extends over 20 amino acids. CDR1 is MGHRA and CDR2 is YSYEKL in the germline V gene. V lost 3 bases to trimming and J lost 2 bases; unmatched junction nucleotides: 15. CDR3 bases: TGCGCCAGCAGCCACTCCCGAGGAGGACTAGCGGGGGAAGGACAAGAGACCCAGTACTTC. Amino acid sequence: CASSHSRGGLAGEGQETQYF.

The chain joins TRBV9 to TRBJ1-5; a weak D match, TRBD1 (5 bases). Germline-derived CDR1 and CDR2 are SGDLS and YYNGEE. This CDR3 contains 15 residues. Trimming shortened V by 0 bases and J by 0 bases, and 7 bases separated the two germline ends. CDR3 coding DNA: TGTGCCAGCAGCGTAGAGGGGAATAGCAATCAGCCCCAGCATTTT. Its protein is CASSVEGNSNQPQHF.

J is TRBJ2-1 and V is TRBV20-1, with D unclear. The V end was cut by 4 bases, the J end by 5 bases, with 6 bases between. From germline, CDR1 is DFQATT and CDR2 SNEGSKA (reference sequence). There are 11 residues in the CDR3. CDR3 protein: CSAIVDNEQFF. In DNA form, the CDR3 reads TGCAGTGCTATCGTGGACAATGAGCAGTTCTTC.

DNA of the CDR3: TGTGCCAGCAGTACTTACGGGACAGGGGTCCCCTACGAGCAGTACTTC. Translated, it gives CASSTYGTGVPYEQYF. The chain has TRBV28 and TRBJ2-7, with 10 bases fitting TRBD1. The CDR3 is made up of 16 amino acids. Looked up from germline, CDR1 is MDHEN and CDR2 is SYDVKM. Trimming removed 5 bases from V and 2 bases from J; junction bases left unmatched: 9.

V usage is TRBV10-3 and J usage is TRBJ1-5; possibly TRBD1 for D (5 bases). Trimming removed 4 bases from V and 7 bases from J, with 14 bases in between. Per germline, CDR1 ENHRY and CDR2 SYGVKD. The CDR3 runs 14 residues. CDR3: CAISADNQRQPQHF. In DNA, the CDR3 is TGTGCCATCAGTGCGGACAACCAGAGACAGCCCCAGCATTTT.

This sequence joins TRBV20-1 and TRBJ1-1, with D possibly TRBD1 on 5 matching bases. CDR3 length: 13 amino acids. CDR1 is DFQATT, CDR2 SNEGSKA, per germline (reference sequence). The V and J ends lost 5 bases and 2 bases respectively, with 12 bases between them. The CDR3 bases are TGCAGTGCTGAGCCAGGGCAAAACACTGAAGCTTTCTTT. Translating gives CSAEPGQNTEAFF.

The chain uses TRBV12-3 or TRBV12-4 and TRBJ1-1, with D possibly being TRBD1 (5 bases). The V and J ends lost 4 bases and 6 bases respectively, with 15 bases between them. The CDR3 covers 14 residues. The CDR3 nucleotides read TGTGCCAGCAGTTCTCAGGGAGGCGTCGCTGAAGCTTTCTTT. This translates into CASSSQGGVAEAFF.

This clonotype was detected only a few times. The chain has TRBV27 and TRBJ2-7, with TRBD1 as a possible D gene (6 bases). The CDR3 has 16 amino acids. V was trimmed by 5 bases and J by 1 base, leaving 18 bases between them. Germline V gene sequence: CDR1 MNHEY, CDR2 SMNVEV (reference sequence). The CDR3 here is CASSRTARQWSYEQYF. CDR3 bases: TGTGCCAGCAGTCGGACAGCTCGACAGTGGTCCTACGAGCAGTACTTC.

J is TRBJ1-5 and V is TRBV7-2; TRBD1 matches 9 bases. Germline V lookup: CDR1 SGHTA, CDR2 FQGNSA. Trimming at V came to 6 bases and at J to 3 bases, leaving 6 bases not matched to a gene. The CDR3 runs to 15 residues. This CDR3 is CASRAGQGHNQPQHF. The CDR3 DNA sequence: TGTGCCAGCAGAGCGGGACAGGGCCACAATCAGCCCCAGCATTTT.

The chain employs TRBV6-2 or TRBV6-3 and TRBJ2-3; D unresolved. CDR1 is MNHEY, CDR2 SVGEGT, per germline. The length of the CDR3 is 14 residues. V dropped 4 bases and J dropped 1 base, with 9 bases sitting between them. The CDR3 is CASSSTRGTDTQYF. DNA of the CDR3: TGTGCCAGCAGTTCAACGAGAGGCACAGATACGCAGTATTTT.

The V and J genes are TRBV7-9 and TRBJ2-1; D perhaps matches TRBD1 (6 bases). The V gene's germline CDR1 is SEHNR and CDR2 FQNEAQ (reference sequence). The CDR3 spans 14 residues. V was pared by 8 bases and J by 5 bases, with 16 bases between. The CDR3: CASSDSQGHNEQFF. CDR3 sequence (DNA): TGTGCCAGCTCCGACTCCCAGGGGCACAATGAGCAGTTCTTC.

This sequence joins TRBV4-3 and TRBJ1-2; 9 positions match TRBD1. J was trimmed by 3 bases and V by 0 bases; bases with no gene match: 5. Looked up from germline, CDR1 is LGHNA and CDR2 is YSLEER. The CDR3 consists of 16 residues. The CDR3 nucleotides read TGCGCCAGCAGCCAAGAGTTGGGACAGGGCGACTATGGCTACACCTTC. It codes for CASSQELGQGDYGYTF.

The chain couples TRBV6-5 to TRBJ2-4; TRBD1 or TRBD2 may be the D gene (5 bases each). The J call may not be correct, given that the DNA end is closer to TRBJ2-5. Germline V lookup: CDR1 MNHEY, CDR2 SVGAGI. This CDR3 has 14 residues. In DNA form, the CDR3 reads TGTGCCAGCAGCCCGAGAGGGGCTGTGGAGACCCAGTACTTC. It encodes CASSPRGAVETQYF.

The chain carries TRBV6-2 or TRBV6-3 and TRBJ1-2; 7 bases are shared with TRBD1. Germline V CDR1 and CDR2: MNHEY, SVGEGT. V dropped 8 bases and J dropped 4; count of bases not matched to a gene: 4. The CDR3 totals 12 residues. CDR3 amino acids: CASAGQIYGYTF. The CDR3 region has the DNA TGTGCCAGCGCGGGACAGATCTATGGCTACACCTTC.

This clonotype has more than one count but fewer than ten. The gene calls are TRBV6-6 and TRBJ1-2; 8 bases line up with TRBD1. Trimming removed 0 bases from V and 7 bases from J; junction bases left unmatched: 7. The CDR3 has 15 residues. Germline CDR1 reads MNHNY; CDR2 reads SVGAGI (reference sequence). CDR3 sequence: CASSYSNQGAGGYTF. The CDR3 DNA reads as TGTGCCAGCAGTTACTCGAACCAGGGGGCTGGTGGCTACACCTTC.

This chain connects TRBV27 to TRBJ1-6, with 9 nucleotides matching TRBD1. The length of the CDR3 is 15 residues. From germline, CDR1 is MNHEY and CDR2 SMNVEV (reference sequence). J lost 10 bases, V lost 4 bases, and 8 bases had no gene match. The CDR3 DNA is TGTGCCAGCAGTTGGGGACAGGGAGACCGGTCACCCCTCCACTTT. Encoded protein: CASSWGQGDRSPLHF.

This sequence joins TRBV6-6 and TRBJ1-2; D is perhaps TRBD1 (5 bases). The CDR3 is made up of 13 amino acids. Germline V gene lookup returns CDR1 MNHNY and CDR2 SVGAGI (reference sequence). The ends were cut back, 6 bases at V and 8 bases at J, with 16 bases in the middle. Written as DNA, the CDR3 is TGTGCCAGCAGCCCCCTCTCTGGGGGAGGCTACACCTTC. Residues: CASSPLSGGGYTF.

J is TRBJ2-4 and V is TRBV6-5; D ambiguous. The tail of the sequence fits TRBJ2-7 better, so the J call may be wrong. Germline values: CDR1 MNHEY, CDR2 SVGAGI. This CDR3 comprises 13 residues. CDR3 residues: CASSYRWVNEQYF. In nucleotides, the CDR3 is TGTGCCAGCAGTTACCGTTGGGTAAACGAGCAGTACTTC.

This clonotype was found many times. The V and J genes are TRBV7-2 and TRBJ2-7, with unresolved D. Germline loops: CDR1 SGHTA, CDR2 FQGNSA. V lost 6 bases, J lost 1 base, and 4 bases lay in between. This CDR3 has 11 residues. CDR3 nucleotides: TGTGCCAGCAGGCAGTCCTACGAGCAGTACTTC. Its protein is CASRQSYEQYF.

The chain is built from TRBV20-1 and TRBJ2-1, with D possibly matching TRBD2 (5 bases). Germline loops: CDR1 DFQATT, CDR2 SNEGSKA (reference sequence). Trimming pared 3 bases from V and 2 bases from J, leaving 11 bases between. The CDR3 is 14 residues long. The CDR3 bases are TGCAGTGCTAGGTCGGGAACTACCTACAATGAGCAGTTCTTC. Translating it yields CSARSGTTYNEQFF.

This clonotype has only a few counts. CDR3 region: CASSTRPGISYEQYF. The CDR3 region has the DNA TGTGCCAGCAGCACTCGGCCGGGGATCTCCTACGAGCAGTACTTC. This chain links TRBV12-3 or TRBV12-4 with TRBJ2-7, with a possible D match to TRBD2 (5 bases). This CDR3 contains 15 residues. The V gene lost 6 bases and the J gene lost 0 bases, with 15 bases spanning the gap.

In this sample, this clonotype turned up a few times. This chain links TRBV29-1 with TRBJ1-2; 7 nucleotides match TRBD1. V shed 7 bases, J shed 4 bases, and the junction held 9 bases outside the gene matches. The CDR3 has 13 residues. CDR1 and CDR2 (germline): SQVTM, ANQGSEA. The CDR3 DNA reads TGCAGCGCCGCCGGGGACAGCCCCTATGGCTACACCTTC. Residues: CSAAGDSPYGYTF. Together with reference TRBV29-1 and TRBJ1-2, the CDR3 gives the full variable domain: SAVISQKPSRDICQRGTSLTIQCQVDSQVTMMFWYRQQPGQSLTLIATANQGSEATYESGFVIDKFPISRPNLTFSTLTVSNMSPEDSSIYLCSAAGDSPYGYTFGSGTRLTVV.

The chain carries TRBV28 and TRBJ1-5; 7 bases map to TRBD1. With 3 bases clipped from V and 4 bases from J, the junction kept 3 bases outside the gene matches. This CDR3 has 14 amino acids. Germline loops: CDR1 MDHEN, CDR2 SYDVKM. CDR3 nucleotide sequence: TGTGCCAGCAGTTTTGGGGACAGAAATCAGCCCCAGCATTTT. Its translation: CASSFGDRNQPQHF.

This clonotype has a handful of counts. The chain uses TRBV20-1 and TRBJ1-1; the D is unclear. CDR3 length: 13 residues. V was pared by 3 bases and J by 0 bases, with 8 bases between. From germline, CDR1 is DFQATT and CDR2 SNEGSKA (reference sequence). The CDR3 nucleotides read TGCAGTGCTAGGGCCGGGGTGAACACTGAAGCTTTCTTT. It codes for CSARAGVNTEAFF.

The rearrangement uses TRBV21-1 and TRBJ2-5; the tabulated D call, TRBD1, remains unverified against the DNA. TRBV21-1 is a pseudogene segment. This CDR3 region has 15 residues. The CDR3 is CASSKASGGRETQYF. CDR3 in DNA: TGTGCCAGCAGCAAAGCGTCGGGGGGGCGGGAGACCCAGTACTTC.

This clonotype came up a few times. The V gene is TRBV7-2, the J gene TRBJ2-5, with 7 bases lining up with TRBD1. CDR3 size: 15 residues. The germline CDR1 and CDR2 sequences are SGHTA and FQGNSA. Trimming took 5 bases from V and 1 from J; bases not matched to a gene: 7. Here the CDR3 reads CASSTQTGVQETQYF. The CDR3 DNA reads TGTGCCAGCAGCACCCAAACAGGGGTCCAAGAGACCCAGTACTTC.